These 17 T cell receptor beta chains originate from one sample sequenced in a study of blood T cell repertoires in COVID-19. Method: immunoSEQ multiplex PCR; TCRdb's copy keeps in-frame clones and lacks some. The sample lists around 60,000 clones; more than 80% were seen once. Material: peripheral blood. The receptors stem from a woman aged 80 or over with active COVID-19.

This chain joins TRBV5-1 and TRBJ2-7; TRBD2 agrees at 12 bases. Looked up from germline, CDR1 is SGHRS and CDR2 is YFSETQ. V was clipped by 10 bases and J by 2 bases; unmatched bases: 22. The CDR3 contains 19 residues. The CDR3 coding sequence is TGCGCCTGCTACTCTCTCGAGCACCTTCTAGCGGGGGGGCCCTACGAGCAGTACGTC. Protein sequence: CACYSLEHLLAGGPYEQYV.

CDR3 loop: CASSAGTSGKKKQYF. CDR3 nucleotide sequence: TGTGCCAGCAGTGCAGGGACTAGCGGGAAAAAGAAGCAGTACTTC. The chain has TRBV27 and TRBJ2-7, with 13 positions matching TRBD2. Germline trimming cut 5 bases from V and 8 bases from J; bases unmatched to any gene: 9. The CDR3 length is 15 residues. Germline V lookup: CDR1 MNHEY, CDR2 SMNVEV (reference sequence).

This chain links TRBV29-1 with TRBJ2-3; D might be TRBD2 (5 bases). The ends were cut back, 4 bases at V and 4 bases at J, with 12 bases in the middle. CDR1 is SQVTM and CDR2 is ANQGSEA in the germline V gene. There are 13 residues in the CDR3. CDR3 amino acids: CSVGTRSADTQYF. CDR3 bases: TGCAGCGTTGGAACTAGAAGCGCAGATACGCAGTATTTT.

There are a few counts of this clone. V and J are TRBV5-6 and TRBJ2-1; D possibly corresponds to TRBD2 (5 bases). CDR3 length: 18 amino acids. The ends were cut back, 4 bases at V and 0 bases at J, with 20 bases in the middle. The V gene's germline CDR1 is SGHDT and CDR2 YYEEEE. DNA of the CDR3: TGTGCCAGCAGCCCGACCCTCCTAGAGGCGGGCTCCTACAATGAGCAGTTCTTC. Amino acids: CASSPTLLEAGSYNEQFF.

This chain links TRBV3-1 (or the pseudogene TRBV3-2) with TRBJ2-5, with 7 bases that match TRBD1. The CDR3 has 17 residues. V trimming: 9 bases; J trimming: 4 bases; junction bases outside the gene matches: 20. The germline gives CDR1 LGHDT, CDR2 YNNKEL (reference sequence). CDR3 nucleotides: TGTGCCAGTTCGTGGGTTGGGACAGTTGGGTGGCCAGAGACCCAGTACTTC. It encodes CASSWVGTVGWPETQYF.

This rearrangement joins TRBV5-6 to TRBJ2-7; perhaps TRBD2 as D (6 bases). The CDR3 sequence is 17 residues long. The V gene lost 1 base and the J gene lost 1 base, with 18 bases spanning the gap. CDR1 is SGHDT and CDR2 is YYEEEE in the germline V gene. CDR3 DNA: TGTGCCAGCAGCTTGTTTTACGGGAGAGGAATTTCCTACGAGCAGTACTTC. Its protein product is CASSLFYGRGISYEQYF.

This clone was recorded only once. This rearrangement joins TRBV5-5 to TRBJ1-5; 11 nucleotides agree with TRBD1. The CDR3 extends over 15 amino acids. V lost 4 bases, J lost 4 bases, and 4 bases stayed unmatched. Germline lookup yields CDR1 SGHKS and CDR2 YYEKEE (reference sequence). CDR3 in amino acids: CASSGDRGENQPQHF. DNA of the CDR3: TGTGCCAGCAGCGGGGACAGGGGGGAGAATCAGCCCCAGCATTTT.

CDR3 amino acids: CSGSQQDTQYF. Written as DNA, the CDR3 is TGCAGTGGCTCTCAACAGGATACGCAGTATTTT. This rearrangement joins TRBV20-1 to TRBJ2-3; D gene ambiguous. The germline V gene encodes CDR1 DFQATT and CDR2 SNEGSKA (reference sequence). V was shortened by 7 bases and J by 6 bases, with 11 bases between the two germline ends. The CDR3 runs 11 residues.

DNA of the CDR3: TGTGCCACCAGCAGAGATCCCGTAGCTAGCGGGGGGGTTGAGCAGTTCTTC. Its protein is CATSRDPVASGGVEQFF. V gene TRBV15 combines with J gene TRBJ2-1, with 12 bases that match TRBD2. The ends lost 0 bases at V and 9 bases at J; junction bases unmatched: 9. The germline CDR1 and CDR2 sequences are LNHNV and YYDKDF (reference sequence). This CDR3 has 17 amino acids.

The chain employs TRBV5-8 and TRBJ2-5, with 11 bases fitting TRBD2. CDR1 is SGHTS, CDR2 YDEGEE, per germline. V shed 4 bases, J shed 3 bases, and the junction held 5 bases outside the gene matches. This CDR3 spans 15 amino acids. The CDR3 sequence: CASSRLTSGEETQYF. CDR3 in DNA: TGTGCCAGCAGCCGCCTGACTAGCGGGGAAGAGACCCAGTACTTC.

The chain links TRBV2 to TRBJ2-1; 10 nucleotides line up with TRBD2. Germline loops: CDR1 SNHLY, CDR2 FYNNEI. After removal of 8 bases from V and 6 bases from J, the junction contained 10 bases not matched to a gene. This CDR3 spans 15 amino acids. CDR3 sequence reads: CASRRLAGASNEQFF. The CDR3, as DNA: TGTGCCAGCCGGCGGCTAGCGGGGGCCTCCAATGAGCAGTTCTTC.

This chain joins TRBV7-2 and TRBJ1-1, with D uncertain. Trimming removed 0 bases from V and 3 bases from J, with 8 bases in between. This CDR3 region has 14 residues. Germline V gene lookup returns CDR1 SGHTA and CDR2 FQGNSA. The CDR3 region is CASSLAGSHTEAFF. The CDR3 DNA reads as TGTGCCAGCAGCTTAGCAGGGAGCCACACTGAAGCTTTCTTT.

J is TRBJ2-2 and V is TRBV19; D may be TRBD2 (6 bases). V dropped 5 bases and J dropped 7 bases, with 14 bases sitting between them. The CDR3 spans 14 residues. From germline, CDR1 is LNHDA and CDR2 SQIVND (reference sequence). The CDR3 spells CASSESWGGGELFF. CDR3 DNA sequence: TGTGCCAGTAGTGAGAGCTGGGGAGGCGGGGAGCTGTTTTTT.

The chain combines TRBV4-2 with TRBJ2-2; D remains ambiguous. Trimming removed 0 bases from V and 1 base from J, with 9 bases in between. CDR3 length: 16 residues. Per germline, CDR1 LGHNA and CDR2 YNFKEQ. The chain's CDR3 is CASSQDWQKNTGELFF. CDR3 nucleotide sequence: TGTGCCAGCAGCCAAGATTGGCAGAAGAACACCGGGGAGCTGTTTTTT.

V is TRBV27 and J is TRBJ1-5; D is perhaps TRBD1 (5 bases). Germline lookup yields CDR1 MNHEY and CDR2 SMNVEV (reference sequence). The CDR3 has 17 residues. V shed 6 bases and J shed 0 bases, with 18 bases lying between them. The CDR3 DNA reads as TGTGCCAGCAGACGTGCGGGGGGGTCCTATAGCAATCAGCCCCAGCATTTT. The encoded protein is CASRRAGGSYSNQPQHF.

This clone was counted a single time. This chain links TRBV2 with TRBJ1-3; D may be TRBD1 (6 bases). The CDR3 consists of 16 residues. The germline V and J ends were trimmed by 2 bases and 0 bases, with 11 bases remaining between them. Germline V gene sequence: CDR1 SNHLY, CDR2 FYNNEI. The CDR3 DNA reads as TGTGCCAGCAGTGAAAACAGGGCCAGCTCTGGAAACACCATATATTTT. It specifies CASSENRASSGNTIYF.

V usage is TRBV19 and J usage is TRBJ2-1; 10 bases agree with TRBD2. The length of the CDR3 is 18 residues. Looked up from germline, CDR1 is LNHDA and CDR2 is SQIVND (reference sequence). The V segment lost 1 base and the J segment 8 bases; nucleotides outside the gene matches: 14. As DNA, the CDR3 is TGTGCCAGTAGTATAGCGGGACTAGGGCTAGCGGGAGAGTATGAGCAGTTCTTC. Translating gives CASSIAGLGLAGEYEQFF.